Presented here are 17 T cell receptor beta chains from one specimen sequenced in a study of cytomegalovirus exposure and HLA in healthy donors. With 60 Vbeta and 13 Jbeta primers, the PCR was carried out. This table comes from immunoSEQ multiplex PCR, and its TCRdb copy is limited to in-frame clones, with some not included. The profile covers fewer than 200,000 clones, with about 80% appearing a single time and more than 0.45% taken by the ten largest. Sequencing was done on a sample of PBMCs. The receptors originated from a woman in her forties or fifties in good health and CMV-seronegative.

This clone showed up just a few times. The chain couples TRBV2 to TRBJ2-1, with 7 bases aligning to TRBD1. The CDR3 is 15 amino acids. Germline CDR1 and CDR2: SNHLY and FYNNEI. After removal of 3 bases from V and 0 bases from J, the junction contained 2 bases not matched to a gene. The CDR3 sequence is CASSEDRSSYNEQFF. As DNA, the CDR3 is TGTGCCAGCAGTGAGGACAGGAGCTCCTACAATGAGCAGTTCTTC. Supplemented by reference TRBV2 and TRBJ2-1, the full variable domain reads EPEVTQTPSHQVTQMGQEVILRCVPISNHLYFYWYRQILGQKVEFLVSFYNNEISEKSEIFDDQFSVERPDGSNFTLKIRSTKLEDSAMYFCASSEDRSSYNEQFFGPGTRLTVL.

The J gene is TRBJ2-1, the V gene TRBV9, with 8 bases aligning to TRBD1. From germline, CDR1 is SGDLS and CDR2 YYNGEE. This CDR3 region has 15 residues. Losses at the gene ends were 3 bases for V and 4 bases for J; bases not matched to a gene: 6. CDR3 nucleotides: TGTGCCAGCAGCGGAGACAGGGGCCAATACAATGAGCAGTTCTTC. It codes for CASSGDRGQYNEQFF.

Here the CDR3 DNA reads TGTGCCTGGAGTGTGGCGCTGCGGAGCGGGGAGCTGTTTTTT. Its protein product is CAWSVALRSGELFF. This chain connects TRBV30 to TRBJ2-2; D is unresolved. The CDR3 length is 14 residues. Trimming removed 0 bases at V and 7 bases at J, with 12 bases between. Per the germline V gene, CDR1 is GTSNPN and CDR2 is SVGIG (reference sequence).

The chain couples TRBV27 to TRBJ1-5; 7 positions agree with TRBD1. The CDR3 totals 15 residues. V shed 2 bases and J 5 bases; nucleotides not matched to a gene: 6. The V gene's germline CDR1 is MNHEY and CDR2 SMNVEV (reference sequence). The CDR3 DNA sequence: TGTGCCAGCAGTTTAGGAACAGGGGCAGATCAGCCCCAGCATTTT. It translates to CASSLGTGADQPQHF.

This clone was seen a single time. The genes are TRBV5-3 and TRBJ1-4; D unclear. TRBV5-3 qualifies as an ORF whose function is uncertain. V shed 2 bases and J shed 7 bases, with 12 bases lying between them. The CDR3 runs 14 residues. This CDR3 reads CARSLAATREKLFF. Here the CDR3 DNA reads TGTGCCAGAAGCTTAGCCGCGACACGTGAAAAACTGTTTTTT.

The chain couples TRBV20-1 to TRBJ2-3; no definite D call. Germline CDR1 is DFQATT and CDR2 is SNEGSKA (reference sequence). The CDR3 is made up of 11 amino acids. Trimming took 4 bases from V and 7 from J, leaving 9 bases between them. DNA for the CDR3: TGCAGTGCTATGGAGAGGAATACGCAGTATTTT. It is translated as CSAMERNTQYF.

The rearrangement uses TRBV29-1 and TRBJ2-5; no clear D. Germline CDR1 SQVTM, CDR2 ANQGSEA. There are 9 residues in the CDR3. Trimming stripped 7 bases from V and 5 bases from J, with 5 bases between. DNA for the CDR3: TGCAGCGCCGGGGAGACCCAGTACTTC. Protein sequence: CSAGETQYF.

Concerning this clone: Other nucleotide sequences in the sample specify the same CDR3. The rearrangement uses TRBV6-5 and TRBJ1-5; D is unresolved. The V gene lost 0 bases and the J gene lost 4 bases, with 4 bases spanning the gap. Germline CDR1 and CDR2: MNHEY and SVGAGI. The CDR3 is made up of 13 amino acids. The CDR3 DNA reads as TGTGCCAGCAGTTACTCTAGAAATCAGCCCCAGCATTTT. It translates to CASSYSRNQPQHF.

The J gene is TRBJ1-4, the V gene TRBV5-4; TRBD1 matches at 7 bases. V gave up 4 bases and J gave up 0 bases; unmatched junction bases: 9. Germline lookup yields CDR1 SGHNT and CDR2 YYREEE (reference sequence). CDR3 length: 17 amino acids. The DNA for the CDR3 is TGTGCCAGCAGCACTAGACAGGGAACACCAACTAATGAAAAACTGTTTTTT. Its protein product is CASSTRQGTPTNEKLFF.

The CDR3, as DNA: TGTGCCAGCAGCTTAGATCAAGGGAGAAACATTCAGTACTTC. Translation: CASSLDQGRNIQYF. The chain combines TRBV7-9 with TRBJ2-4; TRBD2 is a possible D gene (5 bases). This CDR3 has 14 residues. Trimming shortened V by 1 base and J by 6 bases, and 10 bases separated the two germline ends. CDR1 is SEHNR, CDR2 FQNEAQ, per germline (reference sequence). Complete variable domain (other parts from reference TRBV7-9 and TRBJ2-4): DTGVSQNPRHKITKRGQNVTFRCDPISEHNRLYWYRQTLGQGPEFLTYFQNEAQLEKSRLLSDRFSAERPKGSFSTLEIQRTEQGDSAMYLCASSLDQGRNIQYFGAGTRLSVL.

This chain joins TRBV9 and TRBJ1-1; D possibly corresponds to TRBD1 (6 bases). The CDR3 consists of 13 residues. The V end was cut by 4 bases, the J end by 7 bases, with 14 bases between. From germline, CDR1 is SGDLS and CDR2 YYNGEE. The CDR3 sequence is CASSMYGTNEAFF. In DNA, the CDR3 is TGTGCCAGCAGCATGTACGGGACAAATGAAGCTTTCTTT.

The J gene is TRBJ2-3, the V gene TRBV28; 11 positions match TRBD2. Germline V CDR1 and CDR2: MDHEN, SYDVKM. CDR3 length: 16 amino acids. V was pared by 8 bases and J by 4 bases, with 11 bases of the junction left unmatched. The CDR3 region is CASVAGGPGRADTQYF. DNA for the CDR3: TGTGCCAGCGTAGCGGGGGGGCCAGGGCGCGCAGATACGCAGTATTTT. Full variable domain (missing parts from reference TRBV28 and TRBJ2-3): DVKVTQSSRYLVKRTGEKVFLECVQDMDHENMFWYRQDPGLGLRLIYFSYDVKMKEKGDIPEGYSVSREKKERFSLILESASTNQTSMYLCASVAGGPGRADTQYFGPGTRLTVL.

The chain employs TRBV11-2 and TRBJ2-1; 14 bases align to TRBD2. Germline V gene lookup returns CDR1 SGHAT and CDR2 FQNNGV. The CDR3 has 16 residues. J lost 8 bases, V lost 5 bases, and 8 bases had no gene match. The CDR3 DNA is TGTGCCAGCAGCCCGAGACTAGCGGGGGGGCCGTATGAGCAGTTCTTC. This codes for CASSPRLAGGPYEQFF.

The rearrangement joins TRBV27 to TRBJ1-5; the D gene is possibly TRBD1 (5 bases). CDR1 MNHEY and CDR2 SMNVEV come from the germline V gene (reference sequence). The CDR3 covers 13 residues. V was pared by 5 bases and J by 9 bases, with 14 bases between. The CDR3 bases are TGTGCCAGCAGTCTAAATTTGGGGGGGCCCCAGCATTTT. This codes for CASSLNLGGPQHF.

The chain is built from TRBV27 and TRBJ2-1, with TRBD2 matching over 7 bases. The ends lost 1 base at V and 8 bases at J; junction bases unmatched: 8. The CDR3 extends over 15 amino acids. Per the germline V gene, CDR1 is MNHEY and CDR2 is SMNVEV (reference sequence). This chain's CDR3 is CASSLLGGRRDEQFF. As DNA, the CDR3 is TGTGCCAGCAGTTTATTAGGCGGGAGAAGAGATGAGCAGTTCTTC.

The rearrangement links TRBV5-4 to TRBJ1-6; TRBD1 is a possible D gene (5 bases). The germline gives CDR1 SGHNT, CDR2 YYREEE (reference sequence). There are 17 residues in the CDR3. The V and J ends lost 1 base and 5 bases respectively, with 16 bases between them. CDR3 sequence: CASSLKLTTANNSPLHF. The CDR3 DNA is TGTGCCAGCAGCTTGAAACTCACGACAGCGAATAATTCACCCCTCCACTTT.

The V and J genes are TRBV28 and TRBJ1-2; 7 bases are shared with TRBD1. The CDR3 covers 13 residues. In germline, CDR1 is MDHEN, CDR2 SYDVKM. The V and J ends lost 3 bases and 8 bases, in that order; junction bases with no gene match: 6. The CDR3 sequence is CASSFRGGGGYTF. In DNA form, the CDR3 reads TGTGCCAGCAGTTTCAGAGGGGGCGGGGGCTACACCTTC.